Following are 23 T cell receptor beta chains from one sample sequenced in a study of cytomegalovirus exposure and HLA in healthy donors. Use of 60 Vbeta and 13 Jbeta primers characterized the PCR. The method was immunoSEQ multiplex PCR; TCRdb's version includes in-frame clones alone and lacks a portion of them. The sample shows about 190,000 clones, over 70% of them seen only once. The specimen sequenced was PBMCs. The receptors here all came from a man younger than 40 in good health and CMV-seronegative.

The chain recombines TRBV7-9 with TRBJ1-4; maybe TRBD1 (5 bases). CDR3 length equals 15 residues. Trimming stripped 1 base from V and 10 bases from J, with 16 bases between. The germline V gene has CDR1 SEHNR and CDR2 FQNEAQ (reference sequence). The CDR3 region has the DNA TGTGCCAGCAGCTTAGTCGCGGGGGAAACAGGAAAACTGTTTTTT. This gives the protein CASSLVAGETGKLFF.

J is TRBJ2-1 and V is TRBV28, with 7 bases matching TRBD2. Germline lookup yields CDR1 MDHEN and CDR2 SYDVKM. The CDR3 has 14 amino acids. Unmatched junction bases numbered 7, after V lost 5 bases and J lost 6 bases. The CDR3 loop is CASSLGLGVNEQFF. The CDR3, as DNA: TGTGCCAGCAGTCTCGGACTAGGGGTCAATGAGCAGTTCTTC.

The chain couples TRBV7-2 to TRBJ1-5; TRBD1 agrees at 10 bases. The junction had 6 bases not matched to a gene; V was cut back by 5 bases and J by 5 bases. The CDR3 loop spans 15 amino acids. The germline gives CDR1 SGHTA, CDR2 FQGNSA. The CDR3: CASSDFGTGDQPQHF. The CDR3 region has the DNA TGTGCCAGCAGCGATTTCGGGACAGGGGATCAGCCCCAGCATTTT. The variable domain in full, completed from reference TRBV7-2 and TRBJ1-5, reads GAGVSQSPSNKVTEKGKDVELRCDPISGHTALYWYRQSLGQGLEFLIYFQGNSAPDKSGLPSDRFSAERTGGSVSTLTIQRTQQEDSAVYLCASSDFGTGDQPQHFGDGTRLSIL.

This clone was found once. The rearrangement joins TRBV18 to TRBJ2-2, with a tentative D call TRBD1 (6 bases). The CDR3 has 14 residues. Between the trimmed V and J ends, which lost 2 bases and 7 bases, there was a span of 11 bases. Per the germline V gene, CDR1 is KGHSH and CDR2 is LQKENI. The CDR3 DNA reads TGTGCCAGCTCACCAAGGGGGAAGGACGGGGAGCTGTTTTTT. This codes for CASSPRGKDGELFF.

The chain has TRBV5-1 and TRBJ2-1; D is perhaps TRBD2 (6 bases). The CDR3 consists of 15 residues. Germline V gives CDR1 SGHRS, CDR2 YFSETQ. V was trimmed by 7 bases and J by 8 bases, leaving 22 bases between them. CDR3 coding DNA: TGCGCCAGCTCTTGGAGCCAGCGGGCGACGGATGAGCAGTTCTTC. It yields the protein CASSWSQRATDEQFF.

The chain is built from TRBV30 and TRBJ2-3; 9 bases are shared with TRBD2. CDR3 size: 14 residues. Germline CDR1 reads GTSNPN; CDR2 reads SVGIG (reference sequence). The V gene end was trimmed by 0 bases and the J gene end by 14 bases; junction bases not matched to a gene: 12. The CDR3 coding sequence is TGTGCCTGGAGTGTACTGGGGTTCGCGGGAGGGCCGTATTTT. As protein: CAWSVLGFAGGPYF.

The genes are TRBV28 and TRBJ1-1; D is perhaps TRBD1 (6 bases). The V and J ends lost 6 bases and 5 bases respectively, with 10 bases between them. The CDR3 has 12 amino acids. Per germline, CDR1 MDHEN and CDR2 SYDVKM. The CDR3 loop is CASRTTGTEAFF. CDR3 sequence (DNA): TGTGCCAGCAGGACCACAGGGACTGAAGCTTTCTTT.

The chain recombines TRBV7-9 with TRBJ2-5, with TRBD2 as a possible D gene (5 bases). With 6 bases removed from V and 1 base from J, the gap between germline ends came to 9 bases. The CDR3 runs 13 residues. Per germline, CDR1 SEHNR and CDR2 FQNEAQ (reference sequence). The CDR3, as DNA: TGTGCCAGCAGACTAGGAAGCCAAGAGACCCAGTACTTC. Encoded protein: CASRLGSQETQYF.

The chain uses TRBV25-1 and TRBJ2-7, with D unresolved. Germline-derived CDR1 and CDR2 are MGHDK and SYGVNS. Trimming left V 2 bases short and J 0 bases short, with 8 bases between. The CDR3 is made up of 14 amino acids. Written as DNA, the CDR3 is TGTGCCAGCAGTGAACTTGGGCCCTCCTACGAGCAGTACTTC. Translating gives CASSELGPSYEQYF.

This chain uses TRBV10-3 with TRBJ1-2; 7 bases are a match to TRBD1. The CDR3 contains 15 residues. After removal of 3 bases from V and 4 bases from J, the junction contained 8 bases not matched to a gene. Germline V gene sequence: CDR1 ENHRY, CDR2 SYGVKD. The CDR3 sequence is CAISDQSDRAYGYTF. CDR3 nucleotide sequence: TGTGCCATCAGTGACCAATCTGACAGGGCCTATGGCTACACCTTC.

This chain links TRBV5-1 with TRBJ1-4, with D perhaps matching TRBD1 (6 bases). There are 14 residues in the CDR3. The V gene lost 2 bases and the J gene lost 5 bases, with 10 bases spanning the gap. Germline V gene lookup returns CDR1 SGHRS and CDR2 YFSETQ. This CDR3 is CASSFRGLNEKLFF. CDR3 DNA: TGCGCCAGCAGCTTCAGGGGACTAAATGAAAAACTGTTTTTT.

This chain links TRBV14 with TRBJ2-7, with 12 bases fitting TRBD1. Germline CDR1 and CDR2: SGHDN and FVKESK. The V segment lost 4 bases and the J segment 3 bases; nucleotides outside the gene matches: 7. The CDR3 is 16 amino acids. The CDR3 is CASSLEGQGALYEQYF. CDR3 bases: TGTGCCAGCAGCCTAGAGGGACAGGGGGCCCTCTACGAGCAGTACTTC.

The chain links TRBV11-2 to TRBJ1-6; 7 bases agree with TRBD1. The V gene end was trimmed by 5 bases and the J gene end by 9 bases; junction bases not matched to a gene: 4. This CDR3 has 13 residues. Germline V gene data show CDR1 as SGHAT and CDR2 as FQNNGV. This chain's CDR3 is CASSPWDSSPLHF. CDR3 bases: TGTGCCAGCAGCCCTTGGGACAGTTCACCCCTCCACTTT.

CDR3 region: CASSQDRGRFAGADTGELFF. CDR3 sequence (DNA): TGCGCCAGCAGCCAAGATAGAGGGAGGTTCGCCGGGGCGGACACCGGGGAGCTGTTTTTT. V usage is TRBV4-3 and J usage is TRBJ2-2, with D tentatively TRBD2 (6 bases). The CDR3 is 20 residues long. Germline V gene sequence: CDR1 LGHNA, CDR2 YSLEER. The V end was cut by 0 bases, the J end by 3 bases, with 23 bases between.

The gene calls are TRBV7-8 and TRBJ1-3; D remains unclear. Germline V lookup: CDR1 SGHVS, CDR2 FQNEAQ. CDR3 size: 16 residues. Trimming removed 1 base from V and 0 bases from J, with 10 bases in between. The CDR3 protein is CASSLGIQTSGNTIYF. The CDR3 DNA follows: TGTGCCAGCAGCTTAGGCATACAGACCTCTGGAAACACCATATATTTT.

This clone was recorded only once. This rearrangement joins TRBV27 to TRBJ2-3; 8 bases align to TRBD1. From germline, CDR1 is MNHEY and CDR2 SMNVEV (reference sequence). CDR3 length equals 15 residues. V lost 4 bases, J lost 2 bases, and 5 bases stayed unmatched. The CDR3 reads CASSSRGRSTDTQYF. CDR3 DNA: TGTGCCAGCAGTTCCAGGGGGCGATCCACAGATACGCAGTATTTT.

This clone turned up a few times. The rearrangement links TRBV18 to TRBJ2-5, with D possibly being TRBD2 (6 bases). The CDR3 loop spans 16 amino acids. The germline V gene encodes CDR1 KGHSH and CDR2 LQKENI. The germline V and J ends were trimmed by 0 bases and 1 base, with 12 bases remaining between them. CDR3: CASSPPGLAFQETQYF. For the CDR3, the DNA is TGTGCCAGCTCACCACCGGGCCTAGCGTTCCAAGAGACCCAGTACTTC. The whole variable domain, filled in from reference TRBV18 and TRBJ2-5, reads NAGVMQNPRHLVRRRGQEARLRCSPMKGHSHVYWYRQLPEEGLKFMVYLQKENIIDESGMPKERFSAEFPKEGPSILRIQQVVRGDSAAYFCASSPPGLAFQETQYFGPGTRLLVL.

This rearrangement joins TRBV4-2 to TRBJ2-1; possible D gene TRBD2, 6 bases. V gave up 4 bases and J gave up 4 bases, with 11 bases separating them. There are 14 residues in the CDR3. Germline V CDR1 and CDR2: LGHNA, YNFKEQ. Here the CDR3 DNA reads TGTGCCAGCAGCCCGGGCGGGGTTTACAATGAGCAGTTCTTC. It translates to CASSPGGVYNEQFF.

This chain links TRBV12-5 with TRBJ2-5, with 10 positions matching TRBD1. V was clipped by 6 bases and J by 4 bases; unmatched bases: 8. The CDR3 spans 15 residues. Germline V lookup: CDR1 LGHNT, CDR2 FRNRAP. The CDR3 reads CASGVGQGWGETQYF. DNA of the CDR3: TGTGCTAGTGGGGTGGGACAGGGGTGGGGAGAGACCCAGTACTTC. Full variable domain (rest looked up from reference TRBV12-5 and TRBJ2-5): DARVTQTPRHKVTEMGQEVTMRCQPILGHNTVFWYRQTMMQGLELLAYFRNRAPLDDSGMPKDRFSAEMPDATLATLKIQPSEPRDSAVYFCASGVGQGWGETQYFGPGTRLLVL.

The chain couples TRBV4-1 to TRBJ2-7, with 7 bases identical to TRBD1. V gave up 2 bases and J gave up 5 bases; unmatched junction bases: 12. The germline CDR1 and CDR2 sequences are MGHRA and YSYEKL. This CDR3 has 16 amino acids. For the CDR3, the DNA is TGCGCCAGCAGCCAAAACCCCGGGCAGGGGGTCCACGAGCAGTACTTC. Its protein product is CASSQNPGQGVHEQYF.

This clone appeared once. The V gene is TRBV7-2, the J gene TRBJ1-5, with TRBD1 matching over 7 bases. After removal of 5 bases from V and 3 bases from J, the junction contained 4 bases not matched to a gene. This CDR3 spans 14 amino acids. Looked up from germline, CDR1 is SGHTA and CDR2 is FQGNSA. The DNA of the CDR3 is TGTGCCAGCAGCACCGGGACAGTCAATCAGCCCCAGCATTTT. Protein sequence: CASSTGTVNQPQHF.

The gene calls are TRBV10-3 and TRBJ2-1, with 8 bases lining up with TRBD2. The CDR3 loop spans 16 amino acids. The germline gives CDR1 ENHRY, CDR2 SYGVKD. Trimming cost V 5 bases and J 4 bases; bases outside gene matches: 10. CDR3 bases: TGTGCCATCAGTCCAGGGAGCGGGAGTCATTACAATGAGCAGTTCTTC. Translation: CAISPGSGSHYNEQFF.

In the case of this clone: Other DNA sequences in the same sample also yield this CDR3. The rearrangement joins TRBV15 to TRBJ2-5; tentative D call: TRBD1 (5 bases). This CDR3 has 14 amino acids. Trimming stripped 0 bases from V and 4 bases from J, with 9 bases between. Germline lookup yields CDR1 LNHNV and CDR2 YYDKDF (reference sequence). As DNA, the CDR3 is TGTGCCACCAGCAGAGACATAAGGGGAGAGACCCAGTACTTC. Translated: CATSRDIRGETQYF.